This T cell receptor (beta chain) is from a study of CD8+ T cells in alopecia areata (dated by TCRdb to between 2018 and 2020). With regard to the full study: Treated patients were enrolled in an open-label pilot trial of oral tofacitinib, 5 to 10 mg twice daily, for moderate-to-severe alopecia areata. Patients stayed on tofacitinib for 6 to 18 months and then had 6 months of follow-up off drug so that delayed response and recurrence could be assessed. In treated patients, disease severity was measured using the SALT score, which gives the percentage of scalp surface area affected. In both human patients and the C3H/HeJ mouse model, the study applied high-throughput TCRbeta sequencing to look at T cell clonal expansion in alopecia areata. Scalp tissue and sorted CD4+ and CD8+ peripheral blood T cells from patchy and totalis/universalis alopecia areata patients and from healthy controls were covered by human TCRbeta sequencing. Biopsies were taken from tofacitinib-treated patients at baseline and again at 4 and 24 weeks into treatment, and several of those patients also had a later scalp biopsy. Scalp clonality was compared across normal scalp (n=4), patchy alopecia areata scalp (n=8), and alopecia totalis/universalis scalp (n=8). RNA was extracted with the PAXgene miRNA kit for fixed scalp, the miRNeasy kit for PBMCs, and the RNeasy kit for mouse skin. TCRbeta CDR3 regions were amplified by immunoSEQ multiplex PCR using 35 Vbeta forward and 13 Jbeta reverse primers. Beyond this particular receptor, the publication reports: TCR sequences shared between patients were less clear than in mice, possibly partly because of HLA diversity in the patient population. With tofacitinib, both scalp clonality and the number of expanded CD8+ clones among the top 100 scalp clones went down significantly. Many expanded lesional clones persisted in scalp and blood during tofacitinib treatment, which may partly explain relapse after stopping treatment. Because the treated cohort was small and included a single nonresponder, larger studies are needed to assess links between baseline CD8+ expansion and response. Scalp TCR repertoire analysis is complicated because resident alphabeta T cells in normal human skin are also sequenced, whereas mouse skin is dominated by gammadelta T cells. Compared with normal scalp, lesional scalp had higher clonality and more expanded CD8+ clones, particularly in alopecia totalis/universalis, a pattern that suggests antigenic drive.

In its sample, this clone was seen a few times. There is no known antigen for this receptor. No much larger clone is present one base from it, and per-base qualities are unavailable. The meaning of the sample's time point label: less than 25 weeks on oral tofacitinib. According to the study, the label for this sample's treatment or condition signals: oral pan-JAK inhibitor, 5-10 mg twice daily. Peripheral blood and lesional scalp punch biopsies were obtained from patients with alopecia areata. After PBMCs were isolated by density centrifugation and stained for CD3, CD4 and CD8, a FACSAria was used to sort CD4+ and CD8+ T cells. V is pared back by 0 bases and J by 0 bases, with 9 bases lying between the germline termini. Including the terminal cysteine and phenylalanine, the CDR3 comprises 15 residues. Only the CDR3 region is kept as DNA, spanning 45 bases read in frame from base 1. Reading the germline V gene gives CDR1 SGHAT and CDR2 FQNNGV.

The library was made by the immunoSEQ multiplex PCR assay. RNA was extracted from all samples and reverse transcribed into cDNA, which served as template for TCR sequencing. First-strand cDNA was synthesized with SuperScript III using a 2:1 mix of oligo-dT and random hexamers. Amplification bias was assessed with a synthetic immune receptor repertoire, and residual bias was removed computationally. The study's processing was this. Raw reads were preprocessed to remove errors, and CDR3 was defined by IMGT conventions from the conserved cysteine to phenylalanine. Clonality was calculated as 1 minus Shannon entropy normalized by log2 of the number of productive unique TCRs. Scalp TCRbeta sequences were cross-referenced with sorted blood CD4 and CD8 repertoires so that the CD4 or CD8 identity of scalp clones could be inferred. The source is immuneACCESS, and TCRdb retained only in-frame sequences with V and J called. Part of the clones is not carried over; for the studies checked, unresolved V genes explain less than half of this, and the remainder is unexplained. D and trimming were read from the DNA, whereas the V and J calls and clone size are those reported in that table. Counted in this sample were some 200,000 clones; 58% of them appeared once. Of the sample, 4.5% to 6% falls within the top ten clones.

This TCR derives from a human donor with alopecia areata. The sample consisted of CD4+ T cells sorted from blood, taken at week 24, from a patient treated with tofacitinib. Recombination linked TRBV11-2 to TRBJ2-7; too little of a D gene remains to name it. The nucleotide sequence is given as TGTGCCAGCAGCTTAGATAGACCCCTCTCCTACGAGCAGTACTTC. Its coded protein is CASSLDRPLSYEQYF.